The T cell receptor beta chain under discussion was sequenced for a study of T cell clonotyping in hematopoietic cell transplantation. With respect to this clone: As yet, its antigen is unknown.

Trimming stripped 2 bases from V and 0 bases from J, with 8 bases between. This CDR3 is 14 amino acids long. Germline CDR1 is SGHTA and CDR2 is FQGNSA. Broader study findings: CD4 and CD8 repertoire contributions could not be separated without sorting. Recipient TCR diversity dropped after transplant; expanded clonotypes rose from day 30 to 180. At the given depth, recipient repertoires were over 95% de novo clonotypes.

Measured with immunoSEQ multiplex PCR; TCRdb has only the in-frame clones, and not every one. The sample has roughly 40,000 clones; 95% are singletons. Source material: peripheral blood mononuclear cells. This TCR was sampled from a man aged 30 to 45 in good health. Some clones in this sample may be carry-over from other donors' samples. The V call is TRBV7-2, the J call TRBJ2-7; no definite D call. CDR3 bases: TGTGCCAGCAGCTTACACGCCAGCTCCTACGAGCAGTACTTC. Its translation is CASSLHASSYEQYF.